The 30 T cell receptor beta chains below come from one sample, sequenced in a study of tissue T cells after allogeneic stem cell transplantation. The repertoire was sequenced with immunoSEQ multiplex PCR; TCRdb's copy has only in-frame clones and lacks some. Of fewer than 2,500 clones in the sample, about 76% were seen once. Specimen: ileal tissue, collected at autopsy. The source is a male patient aged 35-70 years with steroid-refractory graft-versus-host disease after an allogeneic stem cell transplant. These T cells may partly come from the graft donor.

This chain joins TRBV24-1 and TRBJ2-5; 9 bases are shared with TRBD2. CDR1 KGHDR and CDR2 SFDVKD come from the germline V gene. The V and J ends lost 5 bases and 2 bases, in that order; junction bases with no gene match: 2. This CDR3 spans 14 amino acids. The CDR3 bases are TGTGCCACCAGTGTTAGCGGGGGTCAAGAGACCCAGTACTTC. Its protein product is CATSVSGGQETQYF.

This clone has a single count. V and J are TRBV3-1 (or the pseudogene TRBV3-2) and TRBJ1-4, with D perhaps TRBD1 (5 bases). The CDR3 extends over 17 amino acids. V was cut by 3 bases and J by 2 bases, with 16 bases left in between. Germline V lookup: CDR1 LGHDT, CDR2 YNNKEL (reference sequence). The CDR3 spells CASSQGDLRSTNEKLFF. In DNA form, the CDR3 reads TGTGCCAGCAGCCAGGGGGACCTCCGGTCCACTAATGAAAAACTGTTTTTT.

The rearrangement links TRBV5-1 to TRBJ1-3; 7 nucleotides align to TRBD1. The CDR3 extends over 17 amino acids. CDR1 and CDR2 from the germline V gene are SGHRS and YFSETQ. Losses at the gene ends were 4 bases for V and 0 bases for J; bases not matched to a gene: 10. The DNA of the CDR3 is TGCGCCAGCAGCCCTCTTCAGGGGGTAGGCTCTGGAAACACCATATATTTT. Translating it yields CASSPLQGVGSGNTIYF.

The chain employs TRBV7-3 and TRBJ2-1; TRBD2 matches at 9 bases. The CDR3 consists of 15 residues. Germline assignment: CDR1 SGHTA and CDR2 FQGTGA. The V and J ends lost 5 bases and 2 bases, in that order; junction bases with no gene match: 4. The chain's CDR3 is CASSRTSGPYNEQFF. As DNA, the CDR3 is TGTGCCAGCAGCCGCACTAGCGGGCCCTACAATGAGCAGTTCTTC. Filled out from reference TRBV7-3 and TRBJ2-1, the complete variable domain reads GAGVSQTPSNKVTEKGKYVELRCDPISGHTALYWYRQSLGQGPEFLIYFQGTGAADDSGLPNDRFFAVRPEGSVSTLKIQRTERGDSAVYLCASSRTSGPYNEQFFGPGTRLTVL.

This rearrangement joins TRBV7-2 to TRBJ2-3; a weak D match, TRBD2 (6 bases). CDR1 is SGHTA and CDR2 is FQGNSA in the germline V gene. This CDR3 region has 14 residues. The ends were cut back, 5 bases at V and 2 bases at J, with 11 bases in the middle. The CDR3 is CASSAGLDTDTQYF. CDR3 nucleotide sequence: TGTGCCAGCAGCGCGGGACTCGACACAGATACGCAGTATTTT.

This chain uses TRBV2 with TRBJ1-5, with 11 bases that match TRBD1. The V gene's germline CDR1 is SNHLY and CDR2 FYNNEI. The CDR3 has 15 amino acids. Trimming took 6 bases from V and 1 from J; bases not matched to a gene: 2. CDR3 sequence reads: CASSGQGASNQPQHF. CDR3 bases: TGTGCCAGCAGCGGACAGGGGGCAAGCAATCAGCCCCAGCATTTT.

The chain has TRBV3-1 (or the pseudogene TRBV3-2) and TRBJ2-7; D gene unclear. V shed 0 bases and J shed 6 bases, with 3 bases lying between them. CDR3 size: 11 residues. Germline CDR1 LGHDT, CDR2 YNNKEL (reference sequence). CDR3 region: CASSQEAEQYF. For the CDR3, the DNA is TGTGCCAGCAGCCAAGAGGCCGAGCAGTACTTC.

The V call is TRBV6-2 or TRBV6-3, the J call TRBJ2-7, with 14 bases identical to TRBD2. CDR1 MNHEY and CDR2 SVGEGT come from the germline V gene. The CDR3 is 18 amino acids. V was pared by 5 bases and J by 0 bases, with 9 bases of the junction left unmatched. CDR3 DNA sequence: TGTGCCAGCAGTAGATTGGGACTAGCGGGGGTCGCCTCCTACGAGCAGTACTTC. This translates into CASSRLGLAGVASYEQYF.

This clone was seen once. This chain links TRBV6-2 or TRBV6-3 with TRBJ1-1, with 8 bases aligning to TRBD1. This CDR3 is 14 amino acids long. Germline values: CDR1 MNHEY, CDR2 SVGEGT. The V and J ends lost 6 bases and 4 bases, in that order; junction bases with no gene match: 7. The CDR3 bases are TGTGCCAGCAGCTTCGACAGGGGCGGCACTGAAGCTTTCTTT. Translation gives CASSFDRGGTEAFF.

This clone has more than one count but fewer than ten. V usage is TRBV7-7 and J usage is TRBJ2-2, with D tentatively TRBD2 (6 bases). The CDR3 spans 15 residues. Germline assignment: CDR1 SSHAT and CDR2 FNYEAQ (reference sequence). Trimming removed 5 bases from V and 0 bases from J, with 10 bases in between. The CDR3, as DNA: TGTGCCAGCAGCCAGGGACTGGCGAACACCGGGGAGCTGTTTTTT. Its translation: CASSQGLANTGELFF.

This chain connects TRBV24-1 to TRBJ1-1; D remains unclear. This CDR3 contains 13 residues. Germline-derived CDR1 and CDR2 are KGHDR and SFDVKD. The ends were cut back, 6 bases at V and 5 bases at J, with 12 bases in the middle. In nucleotides, the CDR3 is TGTGCCACCAGTTTATCGGGGAGTACTGAAGCTTTCTTT. Amino acid sequence: CATSLSGSTEAFF.

V gene TRBV27 combines with J gene TRBJ1-4; D possibly corresponds to TRBD1 (5 bases). The length of the CDR3 is 15 residues. CDR1 is MNHEY and CDR2 is SMNVEV in the germline V gene (reference sequence). The germline V and J ends were trimmed by 3 bases and 2 bases, with 10 bases remaining between them. CDR3 DNA sequence: TGTGCCAGCAGTTTTGGGGCAGCTACTAATGAAAAACTGTTTTTT. It translates to CASSFGAATNEKLFF.

The genes are TRBV19 and TRBJ1-2, with D unresolved. Germline V CDR1 and CDR2: LNHDA, SQIVND (reference sequence). The CDR3 loop spans 13 amino acids. V was shortened by 6 bases and J by 5 bases, with 13 bases between the two germline ends. CDR3 sequence reads: CASRSGVYYGYTF. CDR3 nucleotides: TGTGCCAGTAGGTCTGGGGTTTATTATGGCTACACCTTC.

The CDR3 region has the DNA TGTGCCAGCAGTTCTACGGGCCCCGGGACAGATACGCAGTATTTT. It codes for CASSSTGPGTDTQYF. The genes are TRBV27 and TRBJ2-3; D is unclear. The CDR3 is 15 amino acids. V lost 4 bases and J lost 3, with 14 bases in between. Germline V gene data show CDR1 as MNHEY and CDR2 as SMNVEV (reference sequence).

J is TRBJ2-7 and V is TRBV25-1; TRBD1 aligns across 8 bases. Trimming removed 4 bases from V and 4 bases from J; junction bases left unmatched: 12. The CDR3 spans 16 residues. The germline V gene encodes CDR1 MGHDK and CDR2 SYGVNS. In nucleotides, the CDR3 is TGTGCCAGCAGTGCAGCAGTCGGACAGGGTGTATACGAGCAGTACTTC. Residues: CASSAAVGQGVYEQYF.

The J gene is TRBJ1-3, the V gene TRBV6-2 or TRBV6-3; D gene uncertain. V lost 6 bases and J 1 base, leaving 16 bases between the germline ends. Germline CDR1 reads MNHEY; CDR2 reads SVGEGT. CDR3 size: 16 residues. CDR3 coding DNA: TGTGCCAGCAGCCCCCCCGGGGTATCGTCTGGAAACACCATATATTTT. Its translation: CASSPPGVSSGNTIYF.

This clone occurred once. V gene TRBV27 combines with J gene TRBJ1-1; a weak D match, TRBD1 (6 bases). Germline V gene sequence: CDR1 MNHEY, CDR2 SMNVEV (reference sequence). CDR3 size: 14 residues. Trimming removed 5 bases from V and 1 base from J, with 11 bases in between. Written as DNA, the CDR3 is TGTGCCAGCAGTCCGCGGACAGCGAACACTGAAGCTTTCTTT. Translated: CASSPRTANTEAFF.

This clone appeared a few times. This chain connects TRBV11-2 to TRBJ2-5; D not resolved. Germline CDR1 reads SGHAT; CDR2 reads FQNNGV. This CDR3 has 13 residues. The V and J ends lost 1 base and 0 bases respectively, with 3 bases between them. CDR3 amino acids: CASSLADQETQYF. CDR3 nucleotides: TGTGCCAGCAGCTTAGCGGACCAAGAGACCCAGTACTTC.

V usage is TRBV15 and J usage is TRBJ1-1; TRBD1 matches 12 bases. Per germline, CDR1 LNHNV and CDR2 YYDKDF (reference sequence). Trimming at V came to 0 bases and at J to 10 bases, leaving 9 bases not matched to a gene. The CDR3 has 16 amino acids. The CDR3 region is CATSRDLPGTGGLAFF. The DNA for the CDR3 is TGTGCCACCAGCAGAGACCTCCCCGGGACAGGGGGCTTAGCTTTCTTT.

V and J are TRBV6-6 and TRBJ2-4; TRBD2 agrees at 12 bases. CDR3 length: 16 amino acids. Trimming took 5 bases from V and 7 from J; bases not matched to a gene: 9. Germline CDR1 MNHNY, CDR2 SVGAGI (reference sequence). CDR3 loop: CASSATSGGAYNIQYF. In nucleotides, the CDR3 is TGTGCCAGCAGTGCGACTAGCGGGGGCGCCTACAACATTCAGTACTTC.

This clone showed up just a few times. This chain connects TRBV9 to TRBJ2-2; 11 nucleotides agree with TRBD2. The CDR3 length is 15 residues. In germline, CDR1 is SGDLS, CDR2 YYNGEE. V shed 6 bases, J shed 6 bases, and the junction held 7 bases outside the gene matches. CDR3 in amino acids: CASKTSGEFAGELFF. For the CDR3, the DNA is TGTGCCAGCAAGACTAGCGGGGAATTTGCCGGGGAGCTGTTTTTT.

The V and J genes are TRBV24-1 and TRBJ2-2; D unresolved. This CDR3 is 12 amino acids long. The V end was cut by 3 bases, the J end by 7 bases, with 5 bases between. CDR1 is KGHDR, CDR2 SFDVKD, per germline. The CDR3 DNA reads TGTGCCACCAGTGATATGGACGGGGAGCTGTTTTTT. It codes for CATSDMDGELFF.

The chain employs TRBV5-4 and TRBJ2-2; D unclear. The length of the CDR3 is 16 residues. Per the germline V gene, CDR1 is SGHNT and CDR2 is YYREEE (reference sequence). V dropped 1 base and J dropped 0 bases, with 10 bases sitting between them. CDR3 DNA sequence: TGTGCCAGCAGCTTGTATAAGCAGTCGAACACCGGGGAGCTGTTTTTT. Amino acids: CASSLYKQSNTGELFF. Variable domain in full (rest from reference TRBV5-4 and TRBJ2-2): ETGVTQSPTHLIKTRGQQVTLRCSSQSGHNTVSWYQQALGQGPQFIFQYYREEENGRGNFPPRFSGLQFPNYSSELNVNALELDDSALYLCASSLYKQSNTGELFFGEGSRLTVL.

This chain joins TRBV6-2 or TRBV6-3 and TRBJ2-7; unclear D gene. Per germline, CDR1 MNHEY and CDR2 SVGEGT. With 0 bases removed from V and 2 bases from J, the gap between germline ends came to 8 bases. The CDR3 runs to 14 residues. The CDR3 DNA sequence: TGTGCCAGCAGTTACTCGGCTAGACCCTACGAGCAGTACTTC. Protein product: CASSYSARPYEQYF.

The chain joins TRBV27 to TRBJ1-2; 11 bases match TRBD1. V lost 6 bases and J lost 1; bases outside the gene matches: 10. Germline V gene lookup returns CDR1 MNHEY and CDR2 SMNVEV (reference sequence). The CDR3 has 17 residues. The CDR3 DNA reads TGTGCCAGCAGCCGGACAGGGGGCAGGACACTTAACTATGGCTACACCTTC. It is translated as CASSRTGGRTLNYGYTF.

The chain is built from TRBV30 and TRBJ1-5, with D possibly matching TRBD1 (6 bases). Germline V gene lookup returns CDR1 GTSNPN and CDR2 SVGIG (reference sequence). The CDR3 totals 14 residues. Trimming removed 7 bases at V and 0 bases at J, with 13 bases between. This chain's CDR3 is CAYNQGISNQPQHF. The CDR3 region has the DNA TGTGCCTACAACCAGGGGATTAGCAATCAGCCCCAGCATTTT.

The chain recombines TRBV21-1 with TRBJ1-5. TRBV21-1 is classified as a pseudogene. CDR3 length equals 17 residues. The CDR3 here is CASSMGGGFNSNQPQHF. In DNA form, the CDR3 reads TGTGCCAGCAGCATGGGGGGGGGCTTTAATAGCAATCAGCCCCAGCATTTT.

J is TRBJ1-2 and V is TRBV7-2; D may be TRBD1 (5 bases). This CDR3 is 13 amino acids long. Germline CDR1 SGHTA, CDR2 FQGNSA. V lost 5 bases, J lost 11 bases, and 18 bases lay in between. The CDR3: CASSRGGGTWYTF. CDR3 DNA sequence: TGTGCCAGCAGCCGGGGCGGCGGGACGTGGTACACCTTC. The full variable domain, with the rest looked up from reference TRBV7-2 and TRBJ1-2, is GAGVSQSPSNKVTEKGKDVELRCDPISGHTALYWYRQSLGQGLEFLIYFQGNSAPDKSGLPSDRFSAERTGGSVSTLTIQRTQQEDSAVYLCASSRGGGTWYTFGSGTRLTVV.

By share, this clone ranks as large. CDR3 residues: CASSREGTGRSEQYF. The CDR3 region has the DNA TGTGCCAGCAGCCGTGAGGGGACAGGGAGAAGCGAGCAGTACTTC. The chain links TRBV9 to TRBJ2-7, with TRBD1 identical over 9 bases. Per the germline V gene, CDR1 is SGDLS and CDR2 is YYNGEE. This CDR3 comprises 15 residues. The J segment lost 6 bases and the V segment lost 4 bases, leaving 11 bases of the junction unmatched.

V and J are TRBV30 and TRBJ2-2; the D call may be TRBD1 or TRBD2 (7 bases each). The CDR3 is 16 residues long. V lost 3 bases to trimming and J lost 2 bases, with 16 bases between them. Germline V gene lookup returns CDR1 GTSNPN and CDR2 SVGIG (reference sequence). The CDR3 here is CAWRISGTANTGELFF. As DNA, the CDR3 is TGTGCCTGGAGGATAAGCGGGACAGCTAACACCGGGGAGCTGTTTTTT.